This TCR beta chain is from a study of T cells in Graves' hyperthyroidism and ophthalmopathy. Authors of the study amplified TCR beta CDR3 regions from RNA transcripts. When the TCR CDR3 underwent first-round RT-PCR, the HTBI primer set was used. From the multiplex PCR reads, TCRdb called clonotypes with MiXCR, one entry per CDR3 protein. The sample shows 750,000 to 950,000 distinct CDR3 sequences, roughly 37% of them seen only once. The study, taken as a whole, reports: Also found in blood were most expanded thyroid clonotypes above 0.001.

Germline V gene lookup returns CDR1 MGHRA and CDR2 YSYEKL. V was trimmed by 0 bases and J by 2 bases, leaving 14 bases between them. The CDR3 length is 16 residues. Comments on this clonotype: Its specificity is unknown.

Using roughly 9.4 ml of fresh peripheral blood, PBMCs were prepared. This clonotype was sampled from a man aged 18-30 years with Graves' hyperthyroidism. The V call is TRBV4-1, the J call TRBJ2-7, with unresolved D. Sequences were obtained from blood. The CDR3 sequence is CASSQERAGFPYEQYF. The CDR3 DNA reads TGCGCCAGCAGCCAAGAAAGGGCAGGTTTTCCCTACGAGCAGTACTTC.